The 3 T cell receptor beta chains below come from one sample, sequenced in a study of siplizumab effects on memory and regulatory T cells. Here immunoSEQ multiplex PCR was the method, and the copy in TCRdb shows in-frame clones only, minus some. The sample has about 85,000 clones, roughly 94% seen once; the top ten hold 15% to 20%. The sample comprised CD8+ T cells sorted from blood. The receptor source for this set is a human donor in good health.

The chain carries TRBV9 and TRBJ2-5; 9 bases are a match to TRBD2. This CDR3 contains 17 residues. The trim removed 0 bases at V and 3 bases at J, leaving 9 bases unmatched. CDR1 and CDR2 from the germline V gene are SGDLS and YYNGEE. CDR3 region: CASSVDPSGTRKETQYF. In DNA form, the CDR3 reads TGTGCCAGCAGCGTAGATCCTAGCGGGACCCGAAAAGAGACCCAGTACTTC.

This CDR3 is CASSIVGVTTGELFF. For the CDR3, the DNA is TGTGCCAGTAGTATAGTCGGGGTTACAACCGGGGAGCTGTTTTTT. This rearrangement joins TRBV19 to TRBJ2-2, with a weak D call TRBD2 (5 bases). Germline V gene lookup returns CDR1 LNHDA and CDR2 SQIVND (reference sequence). With 1 base removed from V and 5 bases from J, the gap between germline ends came to 11 bases. This CDR3 is 15 amino acids long.

The chain employs TRBV27 and TRBJ2-3; TRBD2 matches 13 bases. J was trimmed by 3 bases and V by 6 bases; bases with no gene match: 6. The CDR3 runs 16 residues. The V gene's germline CDR1 is MNHEY and CDR2 SMNVEV (reference sequence). In nucleotides, the CDR3 is TGTGCCAGCAGGGGACTAGCGGGATTAGGGACAGATACGCAGTATTTT. It is translated as CASRGLAGLGTDTQYF.